This paragraph reports one T cell receptor beta chain. The sample is drawn from a study of early T cells in non-severe SARS-CoV-2 infection. The germline V gene has CDR1 WSHSY and CDR2 SAAADI. The CDR3 runs 14 residues. V was pared by 3 bases and J by 3 bases, with 12 bases between. One entry per CDR3 protein results from TCRdb running MiXCR on the 5' RACE reads. The sample gives almost 85,000 distinct CDR3 sequences, around 10% of which show up once; over 2.5% is in the top ten. The TCR comes from an adult who was a healthcare worker with PCR-confirmed SARS-CoV-2 infection or an uninfected control (not recorded which). Specimen: whole blood. The chain is built from TRBV10-2 and TRBJ2-7; tentatively, D is TRBD1 (7 bases). The CDR3 coding sequence is TGCGCCAGCAGTGAACGACAGGGAGGCTACGAGCAGTACTTC. Translating it yields CASSERQGGYEQYF.